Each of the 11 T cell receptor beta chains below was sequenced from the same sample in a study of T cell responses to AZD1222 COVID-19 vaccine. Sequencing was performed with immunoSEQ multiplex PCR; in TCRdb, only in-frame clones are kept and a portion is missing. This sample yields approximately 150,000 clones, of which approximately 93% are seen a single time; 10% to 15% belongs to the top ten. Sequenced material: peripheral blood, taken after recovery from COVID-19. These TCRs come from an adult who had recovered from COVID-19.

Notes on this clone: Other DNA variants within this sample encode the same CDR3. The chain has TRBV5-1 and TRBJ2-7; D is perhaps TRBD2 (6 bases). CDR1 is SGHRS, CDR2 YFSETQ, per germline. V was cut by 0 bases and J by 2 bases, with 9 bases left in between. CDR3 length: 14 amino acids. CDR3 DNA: TGCGCCAGCAGCTTGGGCGGGACCACCTACGAGCAGTACTTC. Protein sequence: CASSLGGTTYEQYF.

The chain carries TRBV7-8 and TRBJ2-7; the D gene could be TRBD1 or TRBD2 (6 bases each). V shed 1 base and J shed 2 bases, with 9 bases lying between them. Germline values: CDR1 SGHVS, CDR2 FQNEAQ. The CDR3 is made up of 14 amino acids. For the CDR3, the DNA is TGTGCCAGCAGCTTAGTGGAGGGGGCCTACGAGCAGTACTTC. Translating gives CASSLVEGAYEQYF. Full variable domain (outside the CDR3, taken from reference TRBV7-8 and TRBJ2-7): GAGVSQSPRYKVAKRGQDVALRCDPISGHVSLFWYQQALGQGPEFLTYFQNEAQLDKSGLPSDRFFAERPEGSVSTLKIQRTQQEDSAVYLCASSLVEGAYEQYFGPGTRLTVT.

The CDR3 coding sequence is TGTGCCAGTAGTATGGGACCGGTGGAAAAACTGTTTTTT. Its protein product is CASSMGPVEKLFF. V gene TRBV19 combines with J gene TRBJ1-4; TRBD1 might be the D (5 bases). V was cut by 3 bases and J by 8 bases, with 10 bases left in between. The CDR3 sequence is 13 residues long. Germline values: CDR1 LNHDA, CDR2 SQIVND (reference sequence).

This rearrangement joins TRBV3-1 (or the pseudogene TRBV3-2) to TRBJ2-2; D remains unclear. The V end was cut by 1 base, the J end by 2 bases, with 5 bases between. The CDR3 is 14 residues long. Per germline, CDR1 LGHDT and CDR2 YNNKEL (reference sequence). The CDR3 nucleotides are TGTGCCAGCAGCCAAGCCAGAAACACCGGGGAGCTGTTTTTT. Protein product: CASSQARNTGELFF.

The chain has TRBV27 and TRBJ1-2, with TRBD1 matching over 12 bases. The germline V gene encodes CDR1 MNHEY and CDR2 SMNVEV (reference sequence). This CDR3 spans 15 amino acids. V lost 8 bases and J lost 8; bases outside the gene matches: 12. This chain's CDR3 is CASGPGGQGARGYTF. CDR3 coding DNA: TGTGCCAGCGGACCCGGGGGACAGGGGGCGCGAGGCTACACCTTC.

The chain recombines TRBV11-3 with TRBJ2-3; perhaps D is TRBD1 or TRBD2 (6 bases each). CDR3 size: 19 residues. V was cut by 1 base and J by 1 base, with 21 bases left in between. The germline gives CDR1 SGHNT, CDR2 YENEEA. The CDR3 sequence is CASSLAPPGAGSRTDTQYF. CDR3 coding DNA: TGTGCCAGCAGCTTAGCACCTCCAGGGGCGGGATCCCGCACAGATACGCAGTATTTT.

The CDR3 spells CSASFFEVGRDEQFF. In DNA form, the CDR3 reads TGCAGTGCTAGTTTCTTTGAGGTAGGAAGGGATGAGCAGTTCTTC. This chain links TRBV20-1 with TRBJ2-1; D remains ambiguous. Germline CDR1 reads DFQATT; CDR2 reads SNEGSKA (reference sequence). The CDR3 extends over 15 amino acids. Trimming cost V 3 bases and J 8 bases, with 20 bases left between them.

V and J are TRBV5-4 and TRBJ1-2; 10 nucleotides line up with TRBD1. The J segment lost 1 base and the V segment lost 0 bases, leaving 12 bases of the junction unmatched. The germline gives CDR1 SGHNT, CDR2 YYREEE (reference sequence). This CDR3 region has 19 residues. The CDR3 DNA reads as TGTGCCAGCAGCTTGGGGTACCGGGACAGGGGCCGGGGTAACTATGGCTACACCTTC. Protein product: CASSLGYRDRGRGNYGYTF.

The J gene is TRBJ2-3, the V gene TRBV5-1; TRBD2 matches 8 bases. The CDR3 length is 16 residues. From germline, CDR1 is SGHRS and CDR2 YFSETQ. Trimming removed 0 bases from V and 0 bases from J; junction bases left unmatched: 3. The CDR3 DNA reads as TGCGCCAGCAGCTTGGCCTCTAGCGGGAGCACAGATACGCAGTATTTT. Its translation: CASSLASSGSTDTQYF. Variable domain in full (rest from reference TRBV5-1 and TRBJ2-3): KAGVTQTPRYLIKTRGQQVTLSCSPISGHRSVSWYQQTPGQGLQFLFEYFSETQRNKGNFPGRFSGRQFSNSRSEMNVSTLELGDSALYLCASSLASSGSTDTQYFGPGTRLTVL.

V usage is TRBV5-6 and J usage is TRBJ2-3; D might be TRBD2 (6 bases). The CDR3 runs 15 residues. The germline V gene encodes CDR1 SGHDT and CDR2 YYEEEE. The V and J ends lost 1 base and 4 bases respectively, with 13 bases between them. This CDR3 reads CASSLFRREADTQYF. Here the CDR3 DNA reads TGTGCCAGCAGCTTGTTCCGGAGGGAAGCAGATACGCAGTATTTT. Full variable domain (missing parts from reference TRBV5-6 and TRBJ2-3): DAGVTQSPTHLIKTRGQQVTLRCSPKSGHDTVSWYQQALGQGPQFIFQYYEEEERQRGNFPDRFSGHQFPNYSSELNVNALLLGDSALYLCASSLFRREADTQYFGPGTRLTVL.

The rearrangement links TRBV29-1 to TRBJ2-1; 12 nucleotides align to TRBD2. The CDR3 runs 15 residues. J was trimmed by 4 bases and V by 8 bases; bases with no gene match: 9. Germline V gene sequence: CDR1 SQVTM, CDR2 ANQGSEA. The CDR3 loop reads CSSLPGLAGYNEQFF. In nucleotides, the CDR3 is TGCAGCTCCCTTCCGGGACTAGCGGGTTACAATGAGCAGTTCTTC.